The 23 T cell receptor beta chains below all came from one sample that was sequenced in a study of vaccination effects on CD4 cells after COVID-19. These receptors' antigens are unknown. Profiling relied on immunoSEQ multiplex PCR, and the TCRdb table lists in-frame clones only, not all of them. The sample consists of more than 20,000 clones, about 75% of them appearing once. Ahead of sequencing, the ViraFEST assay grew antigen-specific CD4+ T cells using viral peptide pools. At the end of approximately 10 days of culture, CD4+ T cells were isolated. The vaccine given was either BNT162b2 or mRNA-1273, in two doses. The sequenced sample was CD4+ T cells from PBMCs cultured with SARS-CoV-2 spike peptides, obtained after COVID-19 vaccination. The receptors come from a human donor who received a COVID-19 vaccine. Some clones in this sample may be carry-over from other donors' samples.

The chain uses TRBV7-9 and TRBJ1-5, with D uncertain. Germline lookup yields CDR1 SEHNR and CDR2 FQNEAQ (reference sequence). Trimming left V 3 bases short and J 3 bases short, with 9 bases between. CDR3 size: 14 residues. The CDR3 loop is CASSFTANNQPQHF. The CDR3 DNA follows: TGTGCCAGCAGCTTTACGGCTAACAATCAGCCCCAGCATTTT.

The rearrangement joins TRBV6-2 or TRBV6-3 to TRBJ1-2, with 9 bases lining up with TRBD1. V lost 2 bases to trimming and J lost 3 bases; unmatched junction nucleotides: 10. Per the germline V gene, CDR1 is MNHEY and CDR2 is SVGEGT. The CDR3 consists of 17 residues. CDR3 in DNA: TGTGCCAGCAGTTACCTTGGACAGGGGAGGAAGGACTATGGCTACACCTTC. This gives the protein CASSYLGQGRKDYGYTF.

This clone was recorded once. CDR3 region: CASSLRAPYNEQFF. The CDR3 DNA sequence: TGTGCCAGCAGCTTGAGGGCACCCTACAATGAGCAGTTCTTC. The chain joins TRBV5-5 to TRBJ2-1, with D hard to call. The V gene lost 1 base and the J gene lost 2 bases, with 7 bases spanning the gap. The CDR3 loop spans 14 amino acids. CDR1 and CDR2 from the germline V gene are SGHKS and YYEKEE (reference sequence).

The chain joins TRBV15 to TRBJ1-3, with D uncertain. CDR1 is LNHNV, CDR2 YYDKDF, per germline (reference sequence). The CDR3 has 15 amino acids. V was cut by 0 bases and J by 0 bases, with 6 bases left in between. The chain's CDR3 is CATSRDQYSGNTIYF. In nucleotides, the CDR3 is TGTGCCACCAGCAGAGACCAGTACTCTGGAAACACCATATATTTT.

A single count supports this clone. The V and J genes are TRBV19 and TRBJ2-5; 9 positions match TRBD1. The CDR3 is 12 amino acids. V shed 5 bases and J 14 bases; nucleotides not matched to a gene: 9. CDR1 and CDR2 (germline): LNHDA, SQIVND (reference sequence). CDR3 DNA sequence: TGTGCCAGTAGTTCACTACAGGGGGCCCCCTACTTC. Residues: CASSSLQGAPYF.

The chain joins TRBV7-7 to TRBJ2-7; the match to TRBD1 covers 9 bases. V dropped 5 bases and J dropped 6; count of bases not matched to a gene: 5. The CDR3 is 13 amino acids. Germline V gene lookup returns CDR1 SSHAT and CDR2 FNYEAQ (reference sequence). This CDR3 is CASSRDRDSEQYV. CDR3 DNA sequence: TGTGCCAGCAGCAGGGACAGGGATTCCGAGCAGTACGTC.

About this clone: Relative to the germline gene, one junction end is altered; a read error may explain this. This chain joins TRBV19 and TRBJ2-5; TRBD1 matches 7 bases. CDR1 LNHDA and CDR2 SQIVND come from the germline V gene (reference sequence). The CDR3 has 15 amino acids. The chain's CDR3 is CASSIDRAFRETQYF. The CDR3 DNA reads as TGTGCCAGTAGCATAGACAGGGCGTTTCGGGAGACCCAGTACTTC.

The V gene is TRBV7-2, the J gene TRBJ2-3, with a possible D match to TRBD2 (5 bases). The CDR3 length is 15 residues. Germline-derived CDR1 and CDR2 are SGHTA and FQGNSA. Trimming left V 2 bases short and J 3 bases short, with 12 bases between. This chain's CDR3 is CASSLSSGTTDTQYF. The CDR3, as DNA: TGTGCCAGCAGCTTAAGCTCGGGAACGACAGATACGCAGTATTTT.

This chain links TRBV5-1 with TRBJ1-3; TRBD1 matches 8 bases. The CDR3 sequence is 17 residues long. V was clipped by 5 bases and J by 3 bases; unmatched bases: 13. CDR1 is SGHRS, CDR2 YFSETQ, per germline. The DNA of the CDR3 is TGCGCCAGCAGTATGACCCCGACAGGGGTGGTTGGAAACACCATATATTTT. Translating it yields CASSMTPTGVVGNTIYF.

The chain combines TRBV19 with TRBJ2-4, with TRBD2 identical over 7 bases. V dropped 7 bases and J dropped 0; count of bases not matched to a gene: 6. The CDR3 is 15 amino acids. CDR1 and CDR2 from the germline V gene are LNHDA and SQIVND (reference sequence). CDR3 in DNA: TGTGCCAGTACTCCAGCGGGATTAGCCAAAAACATTCAGTACTTC. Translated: CASTPAGLAKNIQYF. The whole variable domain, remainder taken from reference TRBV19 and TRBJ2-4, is DGGITQSPKYLFRKEGQNVTLSCEQNLNHDAMYWYRQDPGQGLRLIYYSQIVNDFQKGDIAEGYSVSREKKESFPLTVTSAQKNPTAFYLCASTPAGLAKNIQYFGAGTRLSVL.

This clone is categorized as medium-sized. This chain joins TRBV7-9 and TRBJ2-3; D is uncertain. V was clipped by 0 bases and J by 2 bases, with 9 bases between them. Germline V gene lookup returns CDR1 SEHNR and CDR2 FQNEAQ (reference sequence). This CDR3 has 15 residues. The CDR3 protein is CASSLAGGFTDTQYF. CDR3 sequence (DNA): TGTGCCAGCAGCTTAGCTGGCGGCTTCACAGATACGCAGTATTTT.

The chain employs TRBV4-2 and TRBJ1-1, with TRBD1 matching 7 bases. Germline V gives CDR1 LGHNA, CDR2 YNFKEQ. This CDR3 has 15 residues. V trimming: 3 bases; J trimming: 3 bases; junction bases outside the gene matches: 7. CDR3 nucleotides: TGTGCCAGCAGCCAGCCAGGACAGGTGTACACTGAAGCTTTCTTT. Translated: CASSQPGQVYTEAFF.

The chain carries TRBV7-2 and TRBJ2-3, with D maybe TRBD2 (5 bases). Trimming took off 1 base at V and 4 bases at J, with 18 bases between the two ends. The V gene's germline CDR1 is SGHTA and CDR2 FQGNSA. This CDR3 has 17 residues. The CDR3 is CASSLVNTRLVADTQYF. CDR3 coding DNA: TGTGCCAGCAGCTTAGTAAATACTAGGTTGGTCGCAGATACGCAGTATTTT.

DNA of the CDR3: TGTGCCACCAGCAGAGACCCAGCGGGGGGAAAGGAGACCCAGTACTTC. Translating it yields CATSRDPAGGKETQYF. J is TRBJ2-5 and V is TRBV15; the match to TRBD2 covers 9 bases. Germline trimming cut 0 bases from V and 5 bases from J; bases unmatched to any gene: 7. The CDR3 consists of 16 residues. Per germline, CDR1 LNHNV and CDR2 YYDKDF (reference sequence).

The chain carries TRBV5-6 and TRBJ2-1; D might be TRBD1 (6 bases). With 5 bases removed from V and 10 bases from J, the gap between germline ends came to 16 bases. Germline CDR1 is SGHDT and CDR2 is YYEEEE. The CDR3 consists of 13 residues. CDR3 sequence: CASSLYRAGEQFF. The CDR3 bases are TGTGCCAGCAGTCTATACAGGGCCGGGGAGCAGTTCTTC.

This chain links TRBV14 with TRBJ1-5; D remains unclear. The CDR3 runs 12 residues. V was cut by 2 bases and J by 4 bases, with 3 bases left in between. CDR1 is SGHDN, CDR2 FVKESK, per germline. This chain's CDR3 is CASSQRNQPQHF. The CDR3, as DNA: TGTGCCAGCAGCCAAAGAAATCAGCCCCAGCATTTT.

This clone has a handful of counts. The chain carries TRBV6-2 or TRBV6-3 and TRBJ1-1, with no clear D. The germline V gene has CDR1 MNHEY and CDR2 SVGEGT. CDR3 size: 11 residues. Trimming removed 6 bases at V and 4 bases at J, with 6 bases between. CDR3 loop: CASSMGTEAFF. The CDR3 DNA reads TGTGCCAGCAGCATGGGCACTGAAGCTTTCTTT.

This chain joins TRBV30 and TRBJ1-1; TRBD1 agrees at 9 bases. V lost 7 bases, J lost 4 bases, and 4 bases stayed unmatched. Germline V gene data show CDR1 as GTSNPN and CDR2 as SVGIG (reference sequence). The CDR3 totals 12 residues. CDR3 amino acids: CASLQGATEAFF. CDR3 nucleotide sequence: TGTGCCTCCCTACAGGGGGCCACTGAAGCTTTCTTT.

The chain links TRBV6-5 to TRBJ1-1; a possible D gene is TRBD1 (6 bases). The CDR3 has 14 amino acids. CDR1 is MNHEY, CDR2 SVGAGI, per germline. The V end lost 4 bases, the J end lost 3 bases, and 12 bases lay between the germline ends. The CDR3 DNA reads TGTGCCAGCAGTTTTCACAGGGTGGACACTGAAGCTTTCTTT. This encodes CASSFHRVDTEAFF.

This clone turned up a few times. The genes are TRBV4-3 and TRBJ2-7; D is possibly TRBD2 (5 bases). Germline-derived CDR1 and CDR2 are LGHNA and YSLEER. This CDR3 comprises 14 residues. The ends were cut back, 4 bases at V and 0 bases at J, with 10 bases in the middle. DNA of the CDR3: TGCGCCAGCAGCCCACGGGAAGTCTCCTACGAGCAGTACGTC. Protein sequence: CASSPREVSYEQYV.

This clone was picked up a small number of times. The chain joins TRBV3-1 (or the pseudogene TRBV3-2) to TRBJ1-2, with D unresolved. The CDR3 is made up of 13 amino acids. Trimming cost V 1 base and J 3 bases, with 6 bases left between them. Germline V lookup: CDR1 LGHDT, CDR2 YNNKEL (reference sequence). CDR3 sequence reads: CASSQGQYYGYTF. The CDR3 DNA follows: TGTGCCAGCAGCCAAGGGCAGTACTATGGCTACACCTTC.

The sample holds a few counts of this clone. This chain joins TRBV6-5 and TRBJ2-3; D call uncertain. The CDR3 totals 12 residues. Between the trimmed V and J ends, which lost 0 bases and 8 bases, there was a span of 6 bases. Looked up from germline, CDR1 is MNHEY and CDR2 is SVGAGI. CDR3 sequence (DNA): TGTGCCAGCAGTTACTCTGGGGTTACGCAGTATTTT. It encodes CASSYSGVTQYF.

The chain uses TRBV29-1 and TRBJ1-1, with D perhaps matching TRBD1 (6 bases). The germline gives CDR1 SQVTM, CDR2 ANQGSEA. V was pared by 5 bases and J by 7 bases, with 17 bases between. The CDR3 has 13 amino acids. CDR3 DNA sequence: TGCAGCGTTAAAATCCTGTTAGGGGGTGAAGCTTTCTTT. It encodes CSVKILLGGEAFF.